This TCR beta chain is from a study of T cells expressing NK-cell markers. No DNA is given; TCRdb re-called the 5' RACE reads and lists each CDR3 protein once. This sample's clone table lists 300,000 or so distinct CDR3 sequences. Germline V CDR1 and CDR2: SGHNT, YYREEE (reference sequence). The CDR3 runs to 14 residues. As regards this clonotype: As yet, its antigen is unknown.

Findings of the study overall: Dominant NKG2C+ clonotypes made up about 1.0-7.5% of CD8+ T cells in over five donors.

The chain is built from TRBV5-4 and TRBJ2-1; there is no DNA to check the TCRdb D call of TRBD2. Sample: blood T cells: a sorted CD56 or NKG2C T cell subset, CD4+ or CD8+ T cells, or bulk PBMC T cells (not recorded which). The receptor was isolated from a woman between 18 and 70 years old in good health. The CDR3 protein is CASKGAGGDNEQFF.